This TCR beta chain was documented in a study of cytotoxic CD8 clonotypes in ibrutinib-treated CLL. On the study more broadly: Among the patients, over 9 presented as relapsed/refractory and 15 as treatment-naive; about 17 showed unmutated IGHV. Regarding the study as a whole: Higher clonality was seen at ibrutinib response and a return toward baseline at progression. Patients showed higher baseline clonality than age-matched healthy donors, and it tracked circulating CD8+ T-cell counts. The study found public clonotypes uncommon, contracting or stable on treatment.

In the case of this clone: Its antigen is not identified.

Germline V gives CDR1 ENHRY, CDR2 SYGVKD. Trimming took off 10 bases at V and 2 bases at J, with 18 bases between the two ends. This CDR3 has 14 residues. Method: immunoSEQ multiplex PCR; TCRdb's copy keeps in-frame clones and lacks some. The data show approximately 24,000 clones, with 69% seen just once and around 54% held by the top ten. V and J are TRBV10-3 and TRBJ2-7, with a possible D match to TRBD1 (7 bases). This TCR derives from a human donor with chronic lymphocytic leukemia. Source: PBMCs, taken at disease progression, from a patient treated with ibrutinib. CDR3 protein: CATRGGQVPYEQYF. CDR3 DNA: TGTGCCACCAGGGGAGGACAGGTTCCCTACGAGCAGTACTTC.